These T cell receptor beta chains were read from a single sample in a study of T-cell reconstitution after alpha-beta-depleted transplantation in children. MiXCR was run by TCRdb on the PCR reads, yielding one entry per CDR3 protein. Counted here are around 500,000 distinct CDR3 sequences, under 30% occurring once; the ten biggest clones make up 13% to 15%. Specimen: PBMCs, mostly from graft donor cells, collected 360 days after TCRalphabeta/CD19-depleted stem cell transplant. Source of these receptors: a boy younger than two who had a stem cell transplant for acute myeloid leukemia, so the T cells may come from the graft donor. The CDR3 runs from the conserved cysteine through the conserved F or W. D genes are given only for firm matches. Where a row states a size, it is once, few, many or the class of an expanded clone; other rows omit it.

v_call	clone_size	j_call	d_call	cdr3_aa	cdr3_nt
TRBV7-9	NA	TRBJ2-5	NA	CASRWNGQETQYF	TGTGCCAGCAGATGGAACGGCCAAGAGACCCAGTACTTC
TRBV20-1	many	TRBJ2-1	TRBD1	CSARQGTLYNEQFF	TGCAGTGCACGACAGGGTACCCTCTACAATGAGCAGTTCTTC
TRBV4-2	once	TRBJ1-1	TRBD1	CASSPDRGGGTEAFF	TGTGCCAGCAGCCCAGACAGGGGAGGGGGCACTGAAGCTTTCTTT
TRBV20-1	few	TRBJ2-5	NA	CSARGTQETQYF	TGCAGTGCTAGAGGGACCCAAGAGACCCAGTACTTC
TRBV20-1	few	TRBJ1-5	TRBD1	CSAAQQGVGNQPQHF	TGCAGTGCTGCCCAACAGGGGGTTGGCAATCAGCCCCAGCATTTT
TRBV20-1	few	TRBJ2-5	NA	CSARDNRGVPGEETQYF	TGCAGTGCTAGAGATAACCGTGGTGTTCCGGGGGAAGAGACCCAGTACTTC
TRBV20-1	NA	TRBJ1-5	TRBD1	CSAMANHGQELDAQHF	TGCAGTGCCATGGCGAATCACGGACAGGAACTGGATGCCCAGCATTTT
TRBV7-2	few	TRBJ2-5	NA	CASNWRWGETQYF	TGTGCCAGCAACTGGCGGTGGGGAGAGACCCAGTACTTC
TRBV12-3/TRBV12-4	NA	TRBJ2-5	NA	CASSPISRGGRETQYF	TGTGCCAGCAGCCCTATTTCTCGAGGTGGTAGAGAGACCCAGTACTTC
TRBV7-2	once	TRBJ1-3	NA	CASSGTPGNTIYF	TGTGCCAGCAGCGGGACACCTGGAAACACCATATATTTT
TRBV29-1	many	TRBJ2-3	NA	CSVAGGADTQYF	TGCAGCGTTGCGGGGGGCGCAGATACGCAGTATTTT
TRBV6-1	NA	TRBJ2-5	NA	CASSPTPTSWAQYF	TGTGCCAGCAGCCCAACCCCGACTAGTTGGGCCCAGTACTTC
TRBV15	NA	TRBJ2-1	NA	CATQGRLHSNNEQFF	TGTGCCACCCAGGGGAGACTACACTCGAACAATGAGCAGTTCTTC
TRBV5-5	NA	TRBJ2-3	TRBD1	CASSRGTGATDTQYF	TGTGCCAGCAGCCGAGGAACAGGGGCTACAGATACGCAGTATTTT
TRBV10-3	NA	TRBJ1-1	NA	CAISDVLSAEAFF	TGTGCCATCAGTGACGTGTTGTCGGCTGAAGCTTTCTTT
TRBV27	NA	TRBJ2-1	NA	CASSLFSTPYNEQLF	TGTGCCAGCAGTTTATTCTCGACACCCTACAATGAGCAGTTGTTC
TRBV13	NA	TRBJ2-2	TRBD2	CASSLPSGNTGELFF	TGTGCCAGCAGCTTACCTAGCGGTAACACCGGGGAGCTGTTTTTT
TRBV3-1	many	TRBJ1-2	NA	CASSQVLATGGYTF	TGTGCCAGCAGCCAAGTTTTGGCAACTGGTGGCTACACCTTC
TRBV6-1	NA	TRBJ1-1	NA	CASRMGQNTEAFF	TGTGCCAGCAGGATGGGACAGAACACTGAAGCTTTCTTT
TRBV11-2	few	TRBJ2-3	NA	CASRHGNSDTQYF	TGTGCCAGCAGACACGGGAATTCAGATACGCAGTATTTT
TRBV4-3	few	TRBJ2-1	TRBD2	CASSQDFVGGNEQFF	TGCGCCAGCAGCCAAGATTTTGTCGGGGGGAATGAGCAGTTCTTC
TRBV12-3/TRBV12-4	few	TRBJ2-1	TRBD2	CASINGLAGLYNEQFF	TGTGCCAGCATCAACGGACTAGCGGGGCTGTACAATGAGCAGTTCTTC
TRBV7-3	NA	TRBJ2-5	TRBD1	CASSLTGGVWETQYF	TGTGCCAGCAGCTTGACAGGGGGCGTTTGGGAGACCCAGTACTTC
TRBV7-2	few	TRBJ2-1	TRBD1	CASSGRTGEGWNEQFF	TGTGCCAGCAGCGGAAGGACAGGGGAAGGGTGGAATGAGCAGTTCTTC
TRBV20-1	NA	TRBJ1-5	TRBD1	CSVTRDSNQPQHF	TGCAGTGTGACCCGGGACAGTAATCAGCCCCAGCATTTT
TRBV6-6	NA	TRBJ2-5	NA	CASASRPETQYF	TGTGCCAGCGCCTCCCGACCAGAGACCCAGTACTTC
TRBV11-3	NA	TRBJ2-1	NA	CASSLPGVYNEQFF	TGTGCCAGCAGCTTACCTGGGGTTTACAATGAGCAGTTCTTC
TRBV9	few	TRBJ1-2	NA	CASSVSGRGGYTF	TGTGCCAGCAGCGTCTCAGGTCGGGGTGGCTACACCTTC
TRBV10-3	NA	TRBJ1-1	NA	CAIGGVTNGPTEAFF	TGTGCCATCGGGGGGGTAACTAACGGTCCCACTGAAGCTTTCTTT
TRBV12-3/TRBV12-4	few	TRBJ2-3	TRBD2	CASSFELTSGGTDTQYF	TGTGCCAGCAGTTTCGAGTTGACTAGCGGGGGCACAGATACGCAGTATTTT
TRBV12-3/TRBV12-4	many	TRBJ2-1	TRBD1	CASRVGTGEYNEQFF	TGTGCCAGCAGAGTCGGGACAGGCGAATACAATGAGCAGTTCTTC
TRBV20-1	few	TRBJ1-2	NA	CSAEGDRVGDGYTF	TGCAGTGCCGAGGGGGATCGGGTAGGGGATGGCTACACCTTC
TRBV10-3	NA	TRBJ1-2	NA	CAISEGGQDYGYTF	TGTGCCATCAGTGAGGGAGGTCAGGACTATGGCTACACCTTC
TRBV6-4	NA	TRBJ2-2	TRBD2	CASCDLGLAGGYPGTGELFF	TGTGCCAGCTGTGACCTTGGACTAGCGGGGGGCTACCCGGGCACCGGGGAGCTGTTTTTT
TRBV5-5	NA	TRBJ1-5	NA	CASSLDSGPQHF	TGTGCCAGCAGCCTTGACAGCGGGCCCCAGCATTTT
TRBV29-1	NA	TRBJ1-1	TRBD1	CSVVEGALTEAFF	TGCAGCGTTGTAGAGGGGGCACTTACTGAAGCTTTCTTT
TRBV12-3/TRBV12-4	few	TRBJ1-6	TRBD1	CASSVSHRGDYNSPLHF	TGTGCCAGCAGTGTCTCCCACAGGGGAGATTATAATTCACCCCTCCACTTT
TRBV7-2	NA	TRBJ2-7	TRBD2	CASSLGTSVAYEQYF	TGTGCCAGCAGCTTAGGGACTAGCGTCGCCTACGAGCAGTACTTC
TRBV6-1	NA	TRBJ2-1	NA	CASSGGWTTYNEQFF	TGTGCCAGCAGTGGGGGCTGGACTACCTACAATGAGCAGTTCTTC
TRBV9	NA	TRBJ2-7	TRBD1	CASSSRGTGGSYEQYF	TGTGCCAGCAGTAGTAGGGGGACAGGGGGCTCCTACGAGCAGTACTTC
TRBV20-1	many	TRBJ1-5	NA	CSARPGTYNQPQHF	TGCAGTGCTAGACCGGGGACCTACAATCAGCCCCAGCATTTT
TRBV24-1	few	TRBJ2-3	NA	CATSASHLGSGDTQYF	TGTGCCACCAGTGCTAGCCACTTGGGTTCGGGAGATACGCAGTATTTT
TRBV7-2	NA	TRBJ2-7	NA	CASSLGGDNEQYF	TGTGCCAGCAGCTTAGGGGGAGATAACGAGCAGTACTTC
TRBV11-2	few	TRBJ2-3	TRBD1	CASSLRDRPTDTQYF	TGTGCCAGCAGCTTACGGGACAGGCCGACAGATACGCAGTATTTT
TRBV12-3/TRBV12-4	NA	TRBJ1-6	NA	CASSSARGNSPLHF	TGTGCCAGCAGCTCCGCCAGGGGTAATTCACCCCTCCACTTT
TRBV7-7	few	TRBJ2-3	NA	CASSFAPTSTDTQYF	TGTGCCAGCAGCTTCGCACCTACTAGCACAGATACGCAGTATTTT
TRBV20-1	NA	TRBJ1-5	TRBD1	CSATRQGLSQPQHF	TGCAGTGCAACCCGACAGGGACTGAGTCAGCCCCAGCATTTT
TRBV6-5	NA	TRBJ1-1	NA	CASSYSAGVGVTEAFF	TGTGCCAGCAGTTACTCGGCAGGGGTTGGCGTCACTGAAGCTTTCTTT
TRBV29-1	few	TRBJ2-1	NA	CSVLGTLYVEQFF	TGCAGCGTCCTCGGGACTCTCTACGTTGAGCAGTTCTTC
TRBV7-9	once	TRBJ1-1	NA	CASSSMEREAFF	TGTGCCAGCAGCTCAATGGAGCGAGAAGCTTTCTTT
TRBV19	many	TRBJ1-2	NA	CASGRGEGYTF	TGTGCCAGTGGCCGGGGGGAAGGCTACACCTTC
TRBV12-3/TRBV12-4	many	TRBJ2-7	TRBD1	CASSPGQVSSYEQYF	TGTGCCAGCAGTCCCGGACAGGTTAGCTCCTACGAGCAGTACTTC
TRBV5-4	NA	TRBJ2-3	NA	CASSLARASTDTQYF	TGTGCCAGCAGCTTAGCTAGAGCGAGCACAGATACGCAGTATTTT
TRBV3-1	once	TRBJ2-7	NA	CASSTGAVTYEQYF	TGTGCCAGCAGCACCGGGGCGGTAACCTACGAGCAGTACTTC
TRBV7-9	NA	TRBJ1-1	TRBD1	CASSPTGAGTEAFF	TGTGCCAGCAGCCCCACAGGGGCCGGGACTGAAGCTTTCTTT
TRBV20-1	many	TRBJ1-1	TRBD1	CSARKGTGATEAFF	TGCAGTGCTAGAAAAGGGACAGGGGCTACTGAAGCTTTCTTT
TRBV5-1	few	TRBJ2-5	NA	CASSLLQVQETQYF	TGCGCCAGCAGCTTGTTACAGGTCCAAGAGACCCAGTACTTC
TRBV6-2/TRBV6-3	many	TRBJ2-5	TRBD2	CATSSSGGAAQETQYF	TGTGCCACCAGCAGCAGCGGGGGGGCTGCACAAGAGACCCAGTACTTC
TRBV7-9	many	TRBJ2-5	NA	CASSLSGSEGTQYF	TGTGCCAGCAGCTTAAGTGGGAGCGAGGGGACCCAGTACTTC